These 6 T cell receptor beta chains originate from one sample sequenced in a study of blood T cells in healthy people across ages. Together with a sample-barcoded 5' primer, a J-beta primer mix was included in a second PCR lasting roughly 7 to 11 cycles. TCRdb itself ran the 5' RACE reads through MiXCR, one entry per CDR3 protein. Among some 640,000 distinct CDR3 sequences listed, 49% were seen once. The source material was blood. These receptors were obtained from a woman aged 55-69 years in good health.

This clonotype was counted at least ten times. The CDR3 loop reads CASSPGGGPPNYGYTF. CDR3 DNA: TGTGCCAGCAGTCCGGGGGGTGGGCCTCCTAACTATGGCTACACCTTC. This chain uses TRBV7-2 with TRBJ1-2, with a tentative D call TRBD1 (5 bases). CDR1 and CDR2 from the germline V gene are SGHTA and FQGNSA. The V end was cut by 6 bases, the J end by 0 bases, with 17 bases between. This CDR3 spans 16 amino acids.

The chain combines TRBV4-3 with TRBJ1-2; 7 bases match TRBD1. This CDR3 has 14 amino acids. The germline V gene has CDR1 LGHNA and CDR2 YSLEER. J lost 11 bases, V lost 2 bases, and 11 bases had no gene match. This CDR3 reads CASSQSRDRATYTF. The CDR3 region has the DNA TGCGCCAGCAGCCAAAGCCGGGACAGAGCGACATACACCTTC.

This clonotype was observed a handful of times. This chain links TRBV4-2 with TRBJ2-1; 9 nucleotides agree with TRBD2. CDR3 length: 19 amino acids. Per the germline V gene, CDR1 is LGHNA and CDR2 is YNFKEQ. Trimming took 4 bases from V and 0 from J; bases not matched to a gene: 13. The CDR3 DNA sequence: TGTGCCAGCAGCCCGACCGCTCGGGTAGCGGGAGACTCCTACAATGAGCAGTTCTTC. Its translation is CASSPTARVAGDSYNEQFF.

This sequence joins TRBV25-1 and TRBJ2-1; unclear D gene. The germline CDR1 and CDR2 sequences are MGHDK and SYGVNS. Trimming stripped 2 bases from V and 1 base from J, with 6 bases between. This CDR3 is 14 amino acids long. The CDR3, as DNA: TGTGCCAGCAGTGAACAGGATTCCTACAATGAGCAGTTCTTC. Amino acid sequence: CASSEQDSYNEQFF. Complete variable domain (other parts from reference TRBV25-1 and TRBJ2-1): EADIYQTPRYLVIGTGKKITLECSQTMGHDKMYWYQQDPGMELHLIHYSYGVNSTEKGDLSSESTVSRIRTEHFPLTLESARPSHTSQYLCASSEQDSYNEQFFGPGTRLTVL.

The V and J genes are TRBV5-5 and TRBJ2-1; 7 bases map to TRBD2. The V gene end was trimmed by 4 bases and the J gene end by 6 bases; junction bases not matched to a gene: 10. The germline gives CDR1 SGHKS, CDR2 YYEKEE (reference sequence). The CDR3 length is 15 residues. This CDR3 reads CASSLKAGTVNEQFF. In DNA, the CDR3 is TGTGCCAGCAGCCTTAAAGCGGGAACTGTCAATGAGCAGTTCTTC.

The chain is built from TRBV27 and TRBJ1-2, with D uncertain. This CDR3 is built from 14 residues. V was trimmed by 0 bases and J by 1 base, leaving 6 bases between them. From germline, CDR1 is MNHEY and CDR2 SMNVEV (reference sequence). The CDR3 sequence: CASSLSADNYGYTF. The DNA for the CDR3 is TGTGCCAGCAGTTTATCGGCCGATAACTATGGCTACACCTTC.